Below are 28 T cell receptor beta chains sequenced from a single sample in a study of T-cell memory formation after mild COVID-19. TCRdb recomputed calls from the 5' RACE reads with MiXCR, one row per CDR3 protein. The table records about 340,000 distinct CDR3 sequences, roughly 15% of them present only once. The sequenced sample consisted of PBMCs or a T cell subset sorted from them (not recorded which). All receptors derive from a man aged 18 to 29 who had mild COVID-19 (a few samples of this study predate the infection). Cell type and time point are not known.

V and J are TRBV6-5 and TRBJ1-1, with no clear D. The V and J ends lost 0 bases and 0 bases respectively, with 14 bases between them. Germline CDR1 MNHEY, CDR2 SVGAGI. This CDR3 region has 17 residues. CDR3 DNA: TGTGCCAGCAGTTACTCGATTACTGCGCTGATGAACACTGAAGCTTTCTTT. Protein product: CASSYSITALMNTEAFF.

This clonotype was picked up a small number of times. The chain couples TRBV5-5 to TRBJ2-2; 7 nucleotides line up with TRBD2. Germline V CDR1 and CDR2: SGHKS, YYEKEE (reference sequence). The CDR3 is 17 residues long. V shed 0 bases and J 4 bases; nucleotides not matched to a gene: 9. Written as DNA, the CDR3 is TGTGCCAGCAGCTTGGCATCGGGGGGATACGGCACCGGGGAGCTGTTTTTT. As protein: CASSLASGGYGTGELFF.

V is TRBV7-2 and J is TRBJ1-1; 7 bases are shared with TRBD1. Germline V gene lookup returns CDR1 SGHTA and CDR2 FQGNSA. Trimming cost V 3 bases and J 0 bases; bases outside gene matches: 7. This CDR3 has 16 residues. CDR3 nucleotides: TGTGCCAGCAGCTTCTCGGGACAGCTCCTGAACACTGAAGCTTTCTTT. Protein sequence: CASSFSGQLLNTEAFF.

Many counts were recorded for this clonotype. The chain recombines TRBV7-9 with TRBJ1-1; D is undetermined. V was pared by 8 bases and J by 2 bases, with 6 bases between. The CDR3 totals 11 residues. The germline V gene has CDR1 SEHNR and CDR2 FQNEAQ (reference sequence). The CDR3 DNA is TGTGCCAGCGGGAGAAACACTGAAGCTTTCTTT. Translated, it gives CASGRNTEAFF. The whole variable domain, remainder taken from reference TRBV7-9 and TRBJ1-1, is DTGVSQNPRHKITKRGQNVTFRCDPISEHNRLYWYRQTLGQGPEFLTYFQNEAQLEKSRLLSDRFSAERPKGSFSTLEIQRTEQGDSAMYLCASGRNTEAFFGQGTRLTVV.

This clonotype came up a few times. This rearrangement joins TRBV4-3 to TRBJ2-3; 10 bases match TRBD2. The CDR3 runs 17 residues. V was pared by 4 bases and J by 10 bases, with 17 bases of the junction left unmatched. The germline V gene has CDR1 LGHNA and CDR2 YSLEER. The CDR3 protein is CASSPHHPKAGGTAQYF. CDR3 nucleotides: TGCGCCAGCAGCCCCCATCACCCCAAAGCGGGGGGGACGGCGCAGTATTTT.

This clonotype was found a few times. This chain links TRBV7-2 with TRBJ1-6; TRBD1 matches at 7 bases. This CDR3 spans 15 amino acids. CDR1 and CDR2 from the germline V gene are SGHTA and FQGNSA. V lost 4 bases, J lost 7 bases, and 7 bases stayed unmatched. The CDR3 loop reads CASSSRQGQNSPLHF. As DNA, the CDR3 is TGTGCCAGCAGCTCCCGACAGGGACAGAATTCACCCCTCCACTTT.

The chain combines TRBV11-2 with TRBJ1-1; the D is unclear. This CDR3 is 15 amino acids long. Deletions cut 1 base from V and 1 base from J, with 10 bases between. Germline V gives CDR1 SGHAT, CDR2 FQNNGV. Here the CDR3 reads CASSLVGTGNTEAFF. The CDR3 DNA reads TGTGCCAGCAGCTTAGTCGGAACGGGGAACACTGAAGCTTTCTTT. The variable domain in full, completed from reference TRBV11-2 and TRBJ1-1, reads EAGVAQSPRYKIIEKRQSVAFWCNPISGHATLYWYQQILGQGPKLLIQFQNNGVVDDSQLPKDRFSAERLKGVDSTLKIQPAKLEDSAVYLCASSLVGTGNTEAFFGQGTRLTVV.

This clonotype was observed a handful of times. V usage is TRBV21-1 and J usage is TRBJ2-1; the DNA was not compared with TRBD1, the D call given in the table. TRBV21-1 is designated a pseudogene. The CDR3 length is 14 residues. For the CDR3, the DNA is TGTGCCAGCAGCAACCGACAGGATTACAATGAGCAGTTCTTC. Protein sequence: CASSNRQDYNEQFF.

This clonotype was found a few times. The chain combines TRBV3-1 with TRBJ1-2; D possibly corresponds to TRBD1 (5 bases). CDR1 and CDR2 from the germline V gene are LGHDT and YNNKEL (reference sequence). V was shortened by 0 bases and J by 8 bases, with 10 bases between the two germline ends. The CDR3 is made up of 13 amino acids. CDR3 nucleotides: TGTGCCAGCAGCCAAGACAGGGTAAAGGGCTACACCTTC. It yields the protein CASSQDRVKGYTF.

V gene TRBV7-2 combines with J gene TRBJ1-1; weak D call: TRBD1 (6 bases). The CDR3 is 15 amino acids. V dropped 3 bases and J dropped 0 bases, with 11 bases sitting between them. CDR1 is SGHTA and CDR2 is FQGNSA in the germline V gene. CDR3 sequence (DNA): TGTGCCAGCAGCTTGGGGGGCTCCATGAACACTGAAGCTTTCTTT. Encoded protein: CASSLGGSMNTEAFF.

The chain has TRBV6-5 and TRBJ2-1; TRBD2 agrees at 13 bases. Germline values: CDR1 MNHEY, CDR2 SVGAGI. V trimming: 6 bases; J trimming: 6 bases; junction bases outside the gene matches: 5. CDR3 length equals 15 residues. The CDR3 sequence is CASSPGLAGTNEQFF. The CDR3 DNA sequence: TGTGCCAGCAGCCCGGGACTAGCGGGGACCAATGAGCAGTTCTTC.

As to this clonotype: A much larger clone sits a single nucleotide away, making a read error possible. The chain links TRBV7-8 to TRBJ2-1; 9 bases agree with TRBD2. This CDR3 region has 13 residues. V shed 1 base, J shed 8 bases, and the junction held 0 bases outside the gene matches. CDR1 is SGHVS and CDR2 is FQNEAQ in the germline V gene. The CDR3 DNA sequence: TGTGCCAGCAGCTTAGGGACTAGCGATGAGCAGTTCTTC. This encodes CASSLGTSDEQFF.

Written as DNA, the CDR3 is TGTGCCACCACGGAGTATTCAGCAGATACGCAGTATTTT. Encoded protein: CATTEYSADTQYF. The gene calls are TRBV6-5 and TRBJ2-3; no clear D gene. Germline CDR1 and CDR2: MNHEY and SVGAGI. Trimming took off 10 bases at V and 4 bases at J, with 15 bases between the two ends. The CDR3 covers 13 residues.

This CDR3 is CASSESNTTQYF. The CDR3 DNA sequence: TGCGCCAGCAGTGAATCCAATACTACGCAGTATTTT. The chain couples TRBV10-1 to TRBJ2-3; D is uncertain. Germline CDR1 reads WNHNN; CDR2 reads SYGVQD (reference sequence). Deletions cut 3 bases from V and 8 bases from J, with 9 bases between. The CDR3 is made up of 12 amino acids.

This clonotype was seen more than once but under ten times. The chain is built from TRBV7-9 and TRBJ2-1, with TRBD2 identical over 9 bases. Germline loops: CDR1 SEHNR, CDR2 FQNEAQ (reference sequence). The CDR3 sequence is 15 residues long. Unmatched junction bases numbered 12, after V lost 7 bases and J lost 8 bases. CDR3 loop: CASNKRGVYNDEQFF. The CDR3 region has the DNA TGTGCCAGCAACAAGCGGGGGGTATACAACGATGAGCAGTTCTTC.

A few counts support this clonotype. Written as DNA, the CDR3 is TGTGCCAGCAGCTTCGGGACCCATCAGCCCCAGCATTTT. Translating it yields CASSFGTHQPQHF. The rearrangement joins TRBV5-6 to TRBJ1-5, with a weak D call TRBD1 (5 bases). The CDR3 spans 13 residues. The germline V gene has CDR1 SGHDT and CDR2 YYEEEE. Trimming shortened V by 2 bases and J by 5 bases, and 8 bases separated the two germline ends.

This clonotype was counted a few times. This chain joins TRBV10-2 and TRBJ2-5; D may match TRBD1 or TRBD2 (5 bases each). Looked up from germline, CDR1 is WSHSY and CDR2 is SAAADI. There are 12 residues in the CDR3. V was clipped by 6 bases and J by 5 bases, with 10 bases between them. In nucleotides, the CDR3 is TGCGCCAGCAGACTGGGGGTTGAGACCCAGTACTTC. Translating gives CASRLGVETQYF.

In this sample, this clonotype turned up a few times. CDR3 sequence reads: CASSVGAGDSTDTQYF. The DNA of the CDR3 is TGTGCCAGCAGCGTAGGAGCGGGGGACTCCACAGATACGCAGTATTTT. The V and J genes are TRBV9 and TRBJ2-3; 8 bases fit TRBD2. J gave up 2 bases and V 0 bases, and 5 bases lay outside the gene matches. In germline, CDR1 is SGDLS, CDR2 YYNGEE. The length of the CDR3 is 16 residues.

This clonotype has just a few counts. V usage is TRBV6-6 and J usage is TRBJ1-4; 9 bases map to TRBD1. Germline loops: CDR1 MNHNY, CDR2 SVGAGI (reference sequence). The CDR3 covers 14 residues. With V trimmed by 5 bases and J by 10 bases, 8 bases remained unmatched. The DNA for the CDR3 is TGTGCCAGCAGTCACCGGGACAGGGTCGTAAAACTGTTTTTT. Translation: CASSHRDRVVKLFF.

This clonotype was seen a handful of times. The rearrangement links TRBV6-5 to TRBJ2-6, with a weak D call TRBD2 (6 bases). CDR3 length equals 13 residues. V lost 8 bases and J 2 bases, leaving 7 bases between the germline ends. Germline V lookup: CDR1 MNHEY, CDR2 SVGAGI. In DNA form, the CDR3 reads TGTGCCAGCGGAGGGGCTGGGGCCAACGTCCTGACTTTC. It codes for CASGGAGANVLTF.

The chain uses TRBV6-5 and TRBJ1-2; 7 bases fit TRBD1. This CDR3 comprises 15 residues. Looked up from germline, CDR1 is MNHEY and CDR2 is SVGAGI. V was clipped by 6 bases and J by 5 bases; unmatched bases: 12. CDR3 protein: CASSQTGSQGYGYTF. The CDR3 coding sequence is TGTGCCAGCAGCCAGACAGGGTCACAAGGATATGGCTACACCTTC.

The chain combines TRBV7-2 with TRBJ1-2; TRBD1 might be the D (5 bases). Germline assignment: CDR1 SGHTA and CDR2 FQGNSA. CDR3 length equals 13 residues. Trimming stripped 4 bases from V and 2 bases from J, with 8 bases between. DNA for the CDR3: TGTGCCAGCAGCTCCAGGGAGAACTATGGCTACACCTTC. It codes for CASSSRENYGYTF.

The chain employs TRBV7-2 and TRBJ2-2, with D perhaps TRBD1 or TRBD2 (6 bases each). Trimming removed 3 bases from V and 3 bases from J, with 14 bases in between. The CDR3 loop spans 16 amino acids. Germline-derived CDR1 and CDR2 are SGHTA and FQGNSA. In nucleotides, the CDR3 is TGTGCCAGCAGCTTTGCCGGGGGCGCAGACACCGGGGAGCTGTTTTTT. Translated, it gives CASSFAGGADTGELFF.

The rearrangement joins TRBV4-3 to TRBJ2-5, with D possibly called TRBD1 or TRBD2 (5 bases each). This CDR3 contains 14 residues. Germline V gives CDR1 LGHNA, CDR2 YSLEER. The V end was cut by 5 bases, the J end by 5 bases, with 15 bases between. For the CDR3, the DNA is TGCGCCAGCAGCGGACACTCGGGGCATGAGACCCAGTACTTC. Translation gives CASSGHSGHETQYF.

This clonotype showed up many times. This sequence joins TRBV5-1 and TRBJ2-7, with 9 nucleotides matching TRBD1. J lost 2 bases, V lost 4 bases, and 7 bases had no gene match. Germline V gene sequence: CDR1 SGHRS, CDR2 YFSETQ. The CDR3 contains 15 residues. The CDR3 loop reads CASSPGQGRTYEQYV. The CDR3 nucleotides are TGCGCCAGCAGCCCGGGACAGGGAAGAACCTACGAGCAGTACGTC.

This clonotype was counted only a few times. This rearrangement joins TRBV15 to TRBJ2-3; D unresolved. V lost 2 bases, J lost 2 bases, and 5 bases lay in between. The CDR3 runs 13 residues. Germline values: CDR1 LNHNV, CDR2 YYDKDF (reference sequence). CDR3 sequence (DNA): TGTGCCACCAGCAGACGGCCCACAGATACGCAGTATTTT. It encodes CATSRRPTDTQYF.

The chain employs TRBV6-5 and TRBJ2-1; TRBD1 is a possible D gene (6 bases). Trimming shortened V by 11 bases and J by 3 bases, and 14 bases separated the two germline ends. Germline V gene data show CDR1 as MNHEY and CDR2 as SVGAGI. The CDR3 has 13 amino acids. This CDR3 is CAVHWGRYNEQFF. DNA of the CDR3: TGTGCCGTACATTGGGGGCGCTACAATGAGCAGTTCTTC.

J is TRBJ2-5 and V is TRBV7-9; no reliable D call. The CDR3 length is 14 residues. The V and J ends lost 5 bases and 5 bases respectively, with 15 bases between them. Germline CDR1 and CDR2: SEHNR and FQNEAQ (reference sequence). CDR3 coding DNA: TGTGCCAGCAGCCCCGGACCGATGAAGGAGACCCAGTACTTC. It translates to CASSPGPMKETQYF.